This is a list of T cell receptor beta chains from one sample in a study of T cell repertoires in ileal Crohn's disease. Method: immunoSEQ multiplex PCR; TCRdb's copy keeps in-frame clones and lacks some. Of approximately 27,000 clones in the sample, 80% to 90% were seen once. Sequencing was performed on ileal tissue. The receptors shown here come from an adult with Crohn's disease. The conserved cysteine and the conserved F or W are not part of the CDR3 here.

j_call: TRBJ1-2
v_call: TRBV10-3
cdr3_aa: AISEPPGRGNYGYT

j_call: TRBJ1-1
v_call: TRBV11-2
cdr3_aa: ASSQGGRAPRSF

j_call: TRBJ1-1
v_call: TRBV7-9
cdr3_aa: ASSLTGGNSEAF

j_call: TRBJ1-2
v_call: TRBV27
cdr3_aa: ASSPSDRGSTNYGYT

j_call: TRBJ2-7
v_call: TRBV9
cdr3_aa: ASSPRGGGDEQY

j_call: TRBJ2-5
v_call: TRBV29-1
cdr3_aa: SVEGGSEVETQY

j_call: TRBJ2-1
v_call: TRBV5-5
cdr3_aa: ASSWSGGLYEQF

j_call: TRBJ2-6
v_call: TRBV6-6
cdr3_aa: ASSTRISGANVLT

j_call: TRBJ2-2
v_call: TRBV5-1
cdr3_aa: ASSLNTGEFRTGELF

j_call: TRBJ2-1
v_call: TRBV18
cdr3_aa: ASTRQNNEQF

j_call: TRBJ1-6
v_call: TRBV7-2
cdr3_aa: ASSDRVVNSPLH

j_call: TRBJ1-1
v_call: TRBV6-5
cdr3_aa: ASSYSRTILQRAF

j_call: TRBJ2-2
v_call: TRBV7-8
cdr3_aa: ASSLLQGPTGELF

j_call: TRBJ1-1
v_call: TRBV6-1
cdr3_aa: ASSDGQGAGEGTEAF

j_call: TRBJ2-1
v_call: TRBV14
cdr3_aa: ASSPRASGGDNEQF

j_call: TRBJ1-1
v_call: TRBV6-1
cdr3_aa: ASSDSRDLNTEAF

j_call: TRBJ2-3
v_call: TRBV27
cdr3_aa: ASSLGQGDTDTQY

j_call: TRBJ1-2
v_call: TRBV12-5
cdr3_aa: ASGPPREKFYQGGYT

j_call: TRBJ2-7
v_call: TRBV5-4
cdr3_aa: ASSFGGLPSDEQY

j_call: TRBJ1-1
v_call: TRBV7-9
cdr3_aa: ASSVYQGTNTEAF

j_call: TRBJ1-2
v_call: TRBV6-6
cdr3_aa: ASRKEGAGYGYT

j_call: TRBJ2-1
v_call: TRBV29-1
cdr3_aa: SVGGTQVYNEQF

j_call: TRBJ2-7
v_call: TRBV4-3
cdr3_aa: ASSQETSYEQY

j_call: TRBJ2-1
v_call: TRBV18
cdr3_aa: ASSPRGTSGYNEQF

j_call: TRBJ1-6
v_call: TRBV7-3
cdr3_aa: ASSRQERSPLH

j_call: TRBJ2-2
v_call: TRBV5-1
cdr3_aa: ASGTGGAGSGELF

j_call: TRBJ2-1
v_call: TRBV13
cdr3_aa: ASSFSSQGSSYNEQF

j_call: TRBJ1-1
v_call: TRBV9
cdr3_aa: ASSVDDTLGNTEAF